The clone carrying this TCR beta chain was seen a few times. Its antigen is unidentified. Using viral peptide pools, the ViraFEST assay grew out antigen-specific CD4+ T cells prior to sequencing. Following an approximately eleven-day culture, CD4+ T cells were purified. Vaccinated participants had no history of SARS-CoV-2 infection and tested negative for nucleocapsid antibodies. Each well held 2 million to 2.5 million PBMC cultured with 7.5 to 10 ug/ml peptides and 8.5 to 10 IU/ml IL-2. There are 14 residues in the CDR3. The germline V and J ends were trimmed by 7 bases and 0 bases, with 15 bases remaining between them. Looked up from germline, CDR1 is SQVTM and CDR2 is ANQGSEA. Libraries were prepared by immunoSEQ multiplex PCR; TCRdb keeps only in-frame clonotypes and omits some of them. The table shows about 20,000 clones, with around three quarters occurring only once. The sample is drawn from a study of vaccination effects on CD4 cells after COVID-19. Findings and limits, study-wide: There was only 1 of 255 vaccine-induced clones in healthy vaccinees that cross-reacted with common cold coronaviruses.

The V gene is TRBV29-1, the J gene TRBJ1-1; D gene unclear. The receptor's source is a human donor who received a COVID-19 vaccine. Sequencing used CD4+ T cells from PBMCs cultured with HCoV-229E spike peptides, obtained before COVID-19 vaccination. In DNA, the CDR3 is TGCAGCGGAGGGTCAAGCCGAATGAACACTGAAGCTTTCTTT. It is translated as CSGGSSRMNTEAFF. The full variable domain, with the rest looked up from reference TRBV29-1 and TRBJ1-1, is SAVISQKPSRDICQRGTSLTIQCQVDSQVTMMFWYRQQPGQSLTLIATANQGSEATYESGFVIDKFPISRPNLTFSTLTVSNMSPEDSSIYLCSGGSSRMNTEAFFGQGTRLTVV.